A selection of T cell receptor beta chains follows, all from one sample in a study of T cells in localized non-small cell lung cancer. Repertoires were generated with immunoSEQ multiplex PCR, while TCRdb's copy carries only in-frame clones and drops some. The sample lists around 1,800 clones, 27% seen once, with 10% to 15% in the top ten. The input for sequencing was lung tumor tissue, taken before any cancer treatment. Receptor source: a woman aged 35-75 years with stage I lung adenocarcinoma. Each CDR3 is given with its conserved first and last residue. The D gene is left open where the match is weak. Size tells how often a clone was seen (once, few, many) or the class of an expanded clone, and some rows leave it out.

15	TRBV28	TRBJ2-3	TRBD2	few	CASSGAGFGTDTQYF	TGTGCCAGCAGTGGAGCGGGATTTGGGACAGATACGCAGTATTTT
14	TRBV19	TRBJ1-5	TRBD1	few	CASRGQGIGQPQHF	TGTGCCAGTAGGGGACAGGGGATAGGACAGCCCCAGCATTTT
13	TRBV9	TRBJ1-1	.	few	CASSPTVDTEAFF	TGTGCCAGCAGCCCGACAGTAGACACTGAAGCTTTCTTT
14	TRBV11-3	TRBJ2-2	TRBD1	.	CASSSQGADGELFF	TGTGCCAGCAGCTCACAGGGGGCGGACGGGGAGCTGTTTTTT
16	TRBV19	TRBJ1-3	.	.	CASSIRRESSGNTIYF	TGTGCCAGTAGTATCCGTCGGGAAAGCTCTGGAAACACCATATATTTT
14	TRBV28	TRBJ1-1	.	.	CASSLPPMNTEAFF	TGTGCCAGCAGTTTGCCTCCCATGAACACTGAAGCTTTCTTT
14	TRBV6-8	TRBJ2-1	TRBD1	medium-sized	CASSAGTGLDEQFF	TGTGCCAGCAGTGCCGGGACAGGGTTGGATGAGCAGTTCTTC
15	TRBV11-3	TRBJ2-6	.	.	CASSLAGPGANVLTF	TGTGCCAGCAGCTTGGCTGGGCCTGGGGCCAACGTCCTGACTTTC
12	TRBV28	TRBJ1-2	.	.	CASNSGDLGYTF	TGTGCCAGCAATTCAGGGGACTTAGGCTACACCTTC
13	TRBV28	TRBJ1-2	.	few	CASRHTSNYGYTF	TGTGCCAGCAGACACACCTCTAACTATGGCTACACCTTC
12	TRBV29-1	TRBJ2-7	.	.	CSVGRTAYEQYF	TGCAGCGTTGGCAGGACTGCTTACGAGCAGTACTTC
17	TRBV14	TRBJ2-6	.	.	CASRPTGMSSGANVLTF	TGTGCCAGCAGACCTACAGGGATGAGCTCTGGGGCCAACGTCCTGACTTTC
16	TRBV6-8	TRBJ1-5	.	few	CASSNGGSRSNQPQHF	TGTGCCAGCAGCAATGGGGGATCTCGGAGCAATCAGCCCCAGCATTTT
16	TRBV11-3	TRBJ1-2	TRBD1	large	CASSLARQGPNYGYTF	TGTGCCAGCAGCTTGGCGAGACAGGGGCCCAACTATGGCTACACCTTC
15	TRBV9	TRBJ1-1	.	medium-sized	CASSAGTLGNTEAFF	TGTGCCAGCAGCGCAGGGACCCTGGGCAACACTGAAGCTTTCTTT
12	TRBV29-1	TRBJ1-1	.	.	CSVAPTTYEAFF	TGCAGCGTTGCCCCCACGACGTACGAAGCTTTCTTT
14	TRBV11-3	TRBJ2-7	.	medium-sized	CASSPTSPSYEQYF	TGTGCCAGCAGCCCAACCAGCCCCTCCTACGAGCAGTACTTC
17	TRBV9	TRBJ2-3	TRBD2	few	CASSVARGLAGGDTQYF	TGTGCCAGCAGCGTAGCTCGAGGACTAGCGGGAGGAGATACGCAGTATTTT
13	TRBV29-1	TRBJ1-1	.	.	CSVEEWGNTEAFF	TGCAGCGTTGAAGAATGGGGGAACACTGAAGCTTTCTTT
15	TRBV5-1	TRBJ1-1	.	.	CASSLDGGVNTEAFF	TGCGCCAGCAGCTTGGATGGGGGAGTGAACACTGAAGCTTTCTTT
16	TRBV19	TRBJ2-1	.	.	CASSIDPGNSYNEQFF	TGTGCCAGTAGTATAGACCCCGGGAATTCCTACAATGAGCAGTTCTTC
16	TRBV19	TRBJ1-3	TRBD1	.	CASYRTGLGTGNTIYF	TGTGCCAGTTACCGGACAGGTCTGGGGACCGGAAACACCATATATTTT
14	TRBV9	TRBJ2-5	.	.	CASSEMLGKETQYF	TGTGCCAGCAGTGAAATGCTCGGAAAAGAGACCCAGTACTTC
17	TRBV11-3	TRBJ1-6	.	.	CASSLVWGPTYNSPLHF	TGTGCCAGCAGCTTAGTTTGGGGGCCTACCTATAATTCACCCCTCCACTTT
15	TRBV5-1	TRBJ2-2	.	.	CASSSQSANTGELFF	TGCGCCAGCAGCTCCCAAAGTGCGAACACCGGGGAGCTGTTTTTT
12	TRBV6-8	TRBJ2-5	TRBD2	.	CASNSGQETQYF	TGTGCCAGTAATAGCGGGCAAGAGACCCAGTACTTC
15	TRBV11-3	TRBJ1-1	.	.	CASSLGITGNTEAFF	TGTGCCAGCAGCTTGGGGATAACAGGGAACACTGAAGCTTTCTTT
13	TRBV9	TRBJ2-5	.	medium-sized	CASSEGGEETQYF	TGTGCCAGCAGTGAAGGGGGGGAAGAGACCCAGTACTTC
16	TRBV19	TRBJ1-1	TRBD1	.	CASSMPTGSANTEAFF	TGTGCCAGTAGTATGCCGACAGGGTCGGCGAACACTGAAGCTTTCTTT
11	TRBV30	TRBJ1-1	.	.	CACTGRAEAFF	TGTGCCTGTACAGGGAGGGCTGAAGCTTTCTTT
16	TRBV30	TRBJ2-1	.	few	CAWSAGPLSSYNEQFF	TGTGCCTGGAGTGCGGGACCCCTGAGCTCCTACAATGAGCAGTTCTTC
13	TRBV12-5	TRBJ1-2	.	.	CASGLDTVYGYTF	TGTGCTAGTGGTTTGGACACGGTCTATGGCTACACCTTC
15	TRBV18	TRBJ1-1	TRBD1	few	CASSPGTGTKTEAFF	TGTGCCAGCTCACCCGGGACAGGGACCAAAACTGAAGCTTTCTTT
14	TRBV1	TRBJ1-2	.	few	CASSQEPGDYGYTF	TGCGCCAGCAGCCAAGAACCGGGAGACTATGGCTACACCTTC
16	TRBV28	TRBJ2-5	TRBD1	.	CASSLDRAEGGETQYF	TGTGCCAGCAGTTTGGACAGGGCCGAAGGTGGAGAGACCCAGTACTTC
14	TRBV9	TRBJ1-2	.	.	CASSGGGPPYGYTF	TGTGCCAGCAGCGGCGGGGGGCCACCATATGGCTACACCTTC
13	TRBV30	TRBJ2-6	.	.	CAWSVAGANVLTF	TGTGCCTGGAGTGTAGCAGGGGCCAACGTCCTGACTTTC
13	TRBV10-1	TRBJ2-5	.	.	CAIVADHRETQYF	TGCGCCATCGTAGCGGATCACCGAGAGACCCAGTACTTC
13	TRBV9	TRBJ1-1	TRBD1	few	CASSRTGSTEAFF	TGTGCCAGCAGTCGGACAGGGAGTACTGAAGCTTTCTTT